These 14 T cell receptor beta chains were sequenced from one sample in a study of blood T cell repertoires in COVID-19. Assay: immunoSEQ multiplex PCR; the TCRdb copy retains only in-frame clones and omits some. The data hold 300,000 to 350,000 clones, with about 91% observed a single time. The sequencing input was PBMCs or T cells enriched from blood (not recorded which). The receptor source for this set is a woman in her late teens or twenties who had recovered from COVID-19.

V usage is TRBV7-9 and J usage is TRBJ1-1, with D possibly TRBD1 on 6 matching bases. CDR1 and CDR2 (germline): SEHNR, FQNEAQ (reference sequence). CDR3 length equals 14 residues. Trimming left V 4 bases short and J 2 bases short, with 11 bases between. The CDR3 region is CASSSLRGNTEAFF. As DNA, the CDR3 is TGTGCCAGCAGCTCACTCAGGGGTAACACTGAAGCTTTCTTT.

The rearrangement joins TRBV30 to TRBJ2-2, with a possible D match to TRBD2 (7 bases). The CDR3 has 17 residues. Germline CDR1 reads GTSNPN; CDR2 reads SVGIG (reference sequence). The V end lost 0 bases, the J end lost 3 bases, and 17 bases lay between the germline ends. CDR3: CAWSVLGRGRYTGELFF. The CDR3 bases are TGTGCCTGGAGTGTACTCGGGCGGGGGCGTTACACCGGGGAGCTGTTTTTT. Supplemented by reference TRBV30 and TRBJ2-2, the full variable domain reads SQTIHQWPATLVQPVGSPLSLECTVEGTSNPNLYWYRQAAGRGLQLLFYSVGIGQISSEVPQNLSASRPQDRQFILSSKKLLLSDSGFYLCAWSVLGRGRYTGELFFGEGSRLTVL.

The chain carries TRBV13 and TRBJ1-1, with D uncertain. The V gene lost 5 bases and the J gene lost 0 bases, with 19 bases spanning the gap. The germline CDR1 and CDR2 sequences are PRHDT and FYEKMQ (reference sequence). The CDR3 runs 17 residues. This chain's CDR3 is CASSNLPREDVNTEAFF. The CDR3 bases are TGTGCCAGCAGCAACCTTCCCCGGGAGGATGTGAACACTGAAGCTTTCTTT.

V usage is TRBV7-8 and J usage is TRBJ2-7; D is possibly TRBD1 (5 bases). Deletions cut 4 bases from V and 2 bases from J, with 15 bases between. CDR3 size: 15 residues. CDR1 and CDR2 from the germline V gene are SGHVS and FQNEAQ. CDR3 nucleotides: TGTGCCAGCAGCTGGGCCCAGGGCAGCCCCTACGAGCAGTACTTC. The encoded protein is CASSWAQGSPYEQYF.

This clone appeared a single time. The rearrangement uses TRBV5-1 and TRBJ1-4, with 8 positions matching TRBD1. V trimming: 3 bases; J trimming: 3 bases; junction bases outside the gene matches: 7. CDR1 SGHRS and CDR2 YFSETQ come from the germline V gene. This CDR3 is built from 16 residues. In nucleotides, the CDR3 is TGCGCCAGCAGCTCACACGGACAGGGACCTAATGAAAAACTGTTTTTT. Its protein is CASSSHGQGPNEKLFF.

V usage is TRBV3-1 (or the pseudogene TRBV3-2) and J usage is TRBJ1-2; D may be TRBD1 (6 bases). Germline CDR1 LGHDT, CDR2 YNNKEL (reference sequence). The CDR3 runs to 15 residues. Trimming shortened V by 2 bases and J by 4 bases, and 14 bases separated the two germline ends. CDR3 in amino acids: CASSQFTGHGYGYTF. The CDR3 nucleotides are TGTGCCAGCAGCCAATTCACAGGGCATGGCTATGGCTACACCTTC.

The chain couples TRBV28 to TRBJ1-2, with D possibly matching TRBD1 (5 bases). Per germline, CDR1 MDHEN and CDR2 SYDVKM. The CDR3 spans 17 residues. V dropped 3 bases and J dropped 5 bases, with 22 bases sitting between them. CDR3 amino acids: CASSFQGFRGELYGYTF. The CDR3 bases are TGTGCCAGCAGTTTTCAGGGATTTCGGGGGGAGTTGTATGGCTACACCTTC.

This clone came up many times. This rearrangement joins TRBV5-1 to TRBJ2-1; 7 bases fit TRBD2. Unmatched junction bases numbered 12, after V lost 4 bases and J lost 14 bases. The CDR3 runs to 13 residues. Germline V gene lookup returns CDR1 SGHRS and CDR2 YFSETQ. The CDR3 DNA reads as TGCGCCAGCAGCCGGGAGGTAGGACCGAAGGAGTTCTTC. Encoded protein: CASSREVGPKEFF.

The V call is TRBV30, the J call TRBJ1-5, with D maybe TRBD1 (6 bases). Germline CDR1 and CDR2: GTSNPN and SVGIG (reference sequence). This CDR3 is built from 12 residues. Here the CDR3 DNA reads TGTGCGGTTGGGGGCCCCAATCAGCCCCAGCATTTT. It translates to CAVGGPNQPQHF.

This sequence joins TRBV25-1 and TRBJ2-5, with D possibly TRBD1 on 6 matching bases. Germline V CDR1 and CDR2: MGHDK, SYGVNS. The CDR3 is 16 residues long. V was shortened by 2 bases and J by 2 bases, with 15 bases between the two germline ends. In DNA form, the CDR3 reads TGTGCCAGCAGTGAAGAGGCAGGGGCGATACAAGAGACCCAGTACTTC. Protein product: CASSEEAGAIQETQYF.

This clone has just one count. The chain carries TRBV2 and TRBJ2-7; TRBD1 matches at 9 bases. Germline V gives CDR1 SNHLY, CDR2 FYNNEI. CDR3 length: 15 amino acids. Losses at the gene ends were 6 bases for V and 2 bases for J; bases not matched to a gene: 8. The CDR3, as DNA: TGTGCCAGCAGGGGGGGACAGGGAGGCCCCTACGAGCAGTACTTC. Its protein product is CASRGGQGGPYEQYF.

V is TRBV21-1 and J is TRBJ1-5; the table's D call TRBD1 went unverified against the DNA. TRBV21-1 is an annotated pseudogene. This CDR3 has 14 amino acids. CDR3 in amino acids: CASSKDMSNQPQHF. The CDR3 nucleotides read TGTGCCAGCAGCAAAGACATGAGCAATCAGCCCCAGCATTTT.

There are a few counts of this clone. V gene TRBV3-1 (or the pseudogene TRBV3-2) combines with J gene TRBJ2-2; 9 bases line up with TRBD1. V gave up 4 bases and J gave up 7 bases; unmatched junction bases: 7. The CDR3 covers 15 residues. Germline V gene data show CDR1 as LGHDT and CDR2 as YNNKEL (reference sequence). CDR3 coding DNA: TGTGCCAGCAGCCCGCGGACAGGGGCGATCGGGGAGCTGTTTTTT. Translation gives CASSPRTGAIGELFF.

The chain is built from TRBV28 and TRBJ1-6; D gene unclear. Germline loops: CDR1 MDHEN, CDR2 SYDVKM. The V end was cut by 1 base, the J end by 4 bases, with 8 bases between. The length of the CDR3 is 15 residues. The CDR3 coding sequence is TGTGCCAGCAGTTTATCCAGAAGATATAATTCACCCCTCCACTTT. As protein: CASSLSRRYNSPLHF. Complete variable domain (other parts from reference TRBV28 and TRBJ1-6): DVKVTQSSRYLVKRTGEKVFLECVQDMDHENMFWYRQDPGLGLRLIYFSYDVKMKEKGDIPEGYSVSREKKERFSLILESASTNQTSMYLCASSLSRRYNSPLHFGNGTRLTVT.